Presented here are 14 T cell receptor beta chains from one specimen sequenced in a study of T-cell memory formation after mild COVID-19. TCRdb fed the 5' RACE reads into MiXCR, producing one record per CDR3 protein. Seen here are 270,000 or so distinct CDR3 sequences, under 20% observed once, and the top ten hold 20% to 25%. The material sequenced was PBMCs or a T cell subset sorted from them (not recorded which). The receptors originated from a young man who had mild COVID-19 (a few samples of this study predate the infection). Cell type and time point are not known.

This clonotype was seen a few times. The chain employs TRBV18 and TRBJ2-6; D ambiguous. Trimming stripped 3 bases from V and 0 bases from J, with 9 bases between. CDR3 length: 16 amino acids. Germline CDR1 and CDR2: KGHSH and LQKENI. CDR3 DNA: TGTGCCAGCTCACCGAGCCCTCCCTCTGGGGCCAACGTCCTGACTTTC. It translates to CASSPSPPSGANVLTF.

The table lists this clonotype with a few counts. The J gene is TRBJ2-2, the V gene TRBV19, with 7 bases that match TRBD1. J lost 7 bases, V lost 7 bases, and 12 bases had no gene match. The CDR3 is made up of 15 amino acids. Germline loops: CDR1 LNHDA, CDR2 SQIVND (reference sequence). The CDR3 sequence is CASTPSTGFVGELFF. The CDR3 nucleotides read TGTGCCAGTACCCCCTCGACAGGGTTTGTCGGGGAGCTGTTTTTT.

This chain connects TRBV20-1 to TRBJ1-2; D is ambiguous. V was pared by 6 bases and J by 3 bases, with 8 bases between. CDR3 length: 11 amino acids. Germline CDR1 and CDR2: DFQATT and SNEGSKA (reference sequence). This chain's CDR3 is CSAPEDYGYTF. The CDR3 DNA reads TGCAGTGCCCCTGAGGACTATGGCTACACCTTC.

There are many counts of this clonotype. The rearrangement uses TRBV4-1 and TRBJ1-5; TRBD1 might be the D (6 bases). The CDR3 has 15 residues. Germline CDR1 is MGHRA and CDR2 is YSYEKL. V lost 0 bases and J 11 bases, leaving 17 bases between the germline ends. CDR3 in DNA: TGCGCCAGCAGCCAAGATACGGGGGGCCTAGGGACCCAGCATTTT. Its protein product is CASSQDTGGLGTQHF.

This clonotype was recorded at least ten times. CDR3 in amino acids: CASSWGQDRQFF. CDR3 in DNA: TGCGCCAGCAGCTGGGGACAAGATCGGCAGTTCTTC. The chain is built from TRBV5-1 and TRBJ2-1; D may be TRBD1 (6 bases). Trimming took off 3 bases at V and 12 bases at J, with 13 bases between the two ends. The CDR3 is 12 residues long. Germline V gene sequence: CDR1 SGHRS, CDR2 YFSETQ.

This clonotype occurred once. Here the CDR3 reads CASSYTGGMNTEAFF. The CDR3 DNA follows: TGTGCCAGCAGTTATACAGGGGGCATGAACACTGAAGCTTTCTTT. The chain links TRBV6-5 to TRBJ1-1; 9 bases agree with TRBD1. V trimming: 3 bases; J trimming: 0 bases; junction bases outside the gene matches: 2. Germline lookup yields CDR1 MNHEY and CDR2 SVGAGI. The CDR3 has 15 amino acids.

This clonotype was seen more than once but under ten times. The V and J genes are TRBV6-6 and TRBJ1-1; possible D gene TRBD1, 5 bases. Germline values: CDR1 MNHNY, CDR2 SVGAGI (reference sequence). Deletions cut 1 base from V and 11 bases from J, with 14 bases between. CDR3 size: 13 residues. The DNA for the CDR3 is TGTGCCAGCAGTTACTATGAGAAAGGGGATGCTTTCTTT. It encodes CASSYYEKGDAFF.

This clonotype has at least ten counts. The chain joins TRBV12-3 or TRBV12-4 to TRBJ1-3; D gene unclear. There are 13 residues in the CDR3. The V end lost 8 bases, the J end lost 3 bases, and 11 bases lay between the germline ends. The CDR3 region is CASGPNGGNTIYF. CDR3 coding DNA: TGTGCCAGCGGTCCTAACGGTGGAAACACCATATATTTT.

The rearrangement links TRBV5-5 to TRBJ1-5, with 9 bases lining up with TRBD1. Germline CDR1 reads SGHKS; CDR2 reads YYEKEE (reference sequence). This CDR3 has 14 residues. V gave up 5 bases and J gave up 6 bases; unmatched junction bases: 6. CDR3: CASSLQGAGQPQHF. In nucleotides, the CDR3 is TGTGCCAGCAGTCTACAGGGGGCCGGTCAGCCCCAGCATTTT. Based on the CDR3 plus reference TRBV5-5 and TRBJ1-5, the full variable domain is DAGVTQSPTHLIKTRGQQVTLRCSPISGHKSVSWYQQVLGQGPQFIFQYYEKEERGRGNFPDRFSARQFPNYSSELNVNALLLGDSALYLCASSLQGAGQPQHFGDGTRLSIL.

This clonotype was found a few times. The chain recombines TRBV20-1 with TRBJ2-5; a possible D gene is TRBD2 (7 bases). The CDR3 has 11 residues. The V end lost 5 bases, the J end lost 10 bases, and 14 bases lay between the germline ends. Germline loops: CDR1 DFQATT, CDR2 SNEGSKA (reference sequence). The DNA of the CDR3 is TGCAGTGCTCTTGGACTAGGGGGCCAGTACTTC. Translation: CSALGLGGQYF.

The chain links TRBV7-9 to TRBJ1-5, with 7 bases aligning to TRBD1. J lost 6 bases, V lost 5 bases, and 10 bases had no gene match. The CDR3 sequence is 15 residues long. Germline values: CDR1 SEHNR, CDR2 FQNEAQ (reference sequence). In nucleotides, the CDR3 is TGTGCCAGCAGCGAGGGACAGTTCGGGGGTCAGCCCCAGCATTTT. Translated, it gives CASSEGQFGGQPQHF.

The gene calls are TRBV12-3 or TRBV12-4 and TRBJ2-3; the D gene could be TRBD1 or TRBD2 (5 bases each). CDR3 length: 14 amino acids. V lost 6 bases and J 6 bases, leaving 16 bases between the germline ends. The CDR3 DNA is TGTGCCAGCAGCCCGGGACGGGTTGGGGATACGCAGTATTTT. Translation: CASSPGRVGDTQYF.

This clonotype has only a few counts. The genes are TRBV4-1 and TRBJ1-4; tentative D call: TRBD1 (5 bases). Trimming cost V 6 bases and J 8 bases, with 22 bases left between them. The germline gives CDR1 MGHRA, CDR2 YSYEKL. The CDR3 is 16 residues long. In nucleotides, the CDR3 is TGCGCCAGCAGGCCCGAGTTCGTGGGACCGGGGGAAAAACTGTTTTTT. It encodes CASRPEFVGPGEKLFF.

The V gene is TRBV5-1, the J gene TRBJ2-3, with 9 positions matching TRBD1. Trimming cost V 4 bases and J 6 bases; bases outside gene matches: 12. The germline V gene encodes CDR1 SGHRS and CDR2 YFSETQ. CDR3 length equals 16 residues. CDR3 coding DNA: TGCGCCAGCAGCCAACGACCGGGACAGGGAATGGATACGCAGTATTTT. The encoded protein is CASSQRPGQGMDTQYF.